The present T cell receptor beta chain was sequenced within a study of control samples from healthy donors and cancer patients. TCRdb's copy holds only in-frame clones and misses some; the assay was immunoSEQ multiplex PCR. The data show under 85,000 clones, around 80% seen once. The CDR3 has 15 residues. The germline V and J ends were trimmed by 2 bases and 3 bases, with 12 bases remaining between them. Per the germline V gene, CDR1 is SGHRS and CDR2 is YFSETQ. The source is a man aged 55 to 70 with head and neck cancer. The sequencing input was PBMCs. The chain couples TRBV5-1 to TRBJ1-3; D perhaps matches TRBD1 (6 bases). CDR3 in amino acids: CASSFQGNSGNTIYF. For the CDR3, the DNA is TGCGCCAGCAGCTTCCAGGGGAACAGTGGAAACACCATATATTTT.